The following is a TCR beta chain sequence with its context. Antigen unknown. This sample is drawn from a study of cytomegalovirus exposure and HLA in healthy donors. Study-level findings and limits: With further analysis later on, most CMV-associated TCR beta chains appeared HLA-restricted. Among TCR sequences, most were rare, though some public TCRs appeared in many donors.

This PCR relied on a set of 60 Vbeta primers and 13 Jbeta primers. The method was immunoSEQ multiplex PCR; TCRdb's version includes in-frame clones alone and lacks a portion of them. The sample contains approximately 140,000 clones, roughly 77% of which appear only once. The TCR originated in a man younger than 45 in good health and CMV-seronegative. The material sequenced was PBMCs.

The CDR3 DNA is TGTGCCAGCAGTTTAGTTGCGGGACTAGCGGCCGGGGAGCTGTTTTTT. This gives the protein CASSLVAGLAAGELFF. The J gene is TRBJ2-2, the V gene TRBV28; 11 nucleotides agree with TRBD2. Germline V lookup: CDR1 MDHEN, CDR2 SYDVKM. The junction had 5 bases not matched to a gene; V was cut back by 2 bases and J by 6 bases. The CDR3 is 16 residues long.